Each of the 16 T cell receptor beta chains below was sequenced from the same sample in a study of blood T cell repertoires in COVID-19. Assay: immunoSEQ multiplex PCR; the TCRdb copy retains only in-frame clones and omits some. This sample carries 53,000 or so clones, around 80% of them seen once, and the ten largest clones take about 15%. The specimen was peripheral blood. These receptors were taken from a human donor with active or convalescent COVID-19. The donor label of this sample is uncertain.

This clone has a handful of counts. At the DNA level, this CDR3 is encoded by other sequences in the same sample as well. V is TRBV5-1 and J is TRBJ1-4, with TRBD1 matching over 7 bases. V trimming: 0 bases; J trimming: 7 bases; junction bases outside the gene matches: 3. This CDR3 comprises 14 residues. Germline CDR1 is SGHRS and CDR2 is YFSETQ. The CDR3, as DNA: TGCGCCAGCAGCTTGGACAGGGGTCGTGAAAAACTGTTTTTT. This gives the protein CASSLDRGREKLFF.

The genes are TRBV5-1 and TRBJ1-2, with 9 bases that match TRBD1. V gave up 4 bases and J gave up 3 bases; unmatched junction bases: 7. CDR1 is SGHRS, CDR2 YFSETQ, per germline. CDR3 size: 15 residues. DNA of the CDR3: TGCGCCAGCAGCCTGGGACAGGGCTTTGACTATGGCTACACCTTC. Residues: CASSLGQGFDYGYTF.

The chain joins TRBV30 to TRBJ1-4, with no clear D. CDR1 is GTSNPN and CDR2 is SVGIG in the germline V gene (reference sequence). V was shortened by 3 bases and J by 6 bases, with 11 bases between the two germline ends. This CDR3 spans 13 amino acids. The CDR3 protein is CAWSRPPDEKLFF. The CDR3 DNA follows: TGTGCCTGGAGCAGGCCCCCCGATGAAAAACTGTTTTTT.

This sequence joins TRBV5-4 and TRBJ2-4; possibly TRBD2 for D (6 bases). This CDR3 has 16 residues. CDR1 SGHNT and CDR2 YYREEE come from the germline V gene (reference sequence). V dropped 0 bases and J dropped 0 bases, with 10 bases sitting between them. CDR3 DNA: TGTGCCAGCAGCTTGGTGGGGGGAGTAGCCAAAAACATTCAGTACTTC. It encodes CASSLVGGVAKNIQYF. Drawing the rest from reference TRBV5-4 and TRBJ2-4, the complete variable domain is ETGVTQSPTHLIKTRGQQVTLRCSSQSGHNTVSWYQQALGQGPQFIFQYYREEENGRGNFPPRFSGLQFPNYSSELNVNALELDDSALYLCASSLVGGVAKNIQYFGAGTRLSVL.

The V call is TRBV19, the J call TRBJ1-1; D is possibly TRBD1 (5 bases). The V end lost 6 bases, the J end lost 0 bases, and 14 bases lay between the germline ends. Germline CDR1 and CDR2: LNHDA and SQIVND (reference sequence). This CDR3 spans 15 amino acids. The CDR3 loop reads CASSPSRQLNTEAFF. Written as DNA, the CDR3 is TGTGCCAGTAGCCCCTCGAGACAGTTGAACACTGAAGCTTTCTTT.

The chain joins TRBV24-1 to TRBJ2-2, with 12 bases aligning to TRBD1. Germline assignment: CDR1 KGHDR and CDR2 SFDVKD. This CDR3 contains 16 residues. Trimming cost V 4 bases and J 6 bases; bases outside gene matches: 5. The CDR3 bases are TGTGCCACCAGTGAAACCGGGACAGGGGGCCCCGGGGAGCTGTTTTTT. It translates to CATSETGTGGPGELFF.

The chain joins TRBV4-2 to TRBJ2-4, with 7 positions matching TRBD1. V shed 4 bases, J shed 4 bases, and the junction held 7 bases outside the gene matches. Germline-derived CDR1 and CDR2 are LGHNA and YNFKEQ. The length of the CDR3 is 15 residues. The CDR3 nucleotides are TGTGCCAGCAGCCGATCCGGGACAGAAAAAAACATTCAGTACTTC. Amino acid sequence: CASSRSGTEKNIQYF.

This sequence joins TRBV7-9 and TRBJ2-3, with 12 bases fitting TRBD2. The CDR3 loop spans 16 amino acids. Looked up from germline, CDR1 is SEHNR and CDR2 is FQNEAQ (reference sequence). V was pared by 2 bases and J by 2 bases, with 2 bases of the junction left unmatched. CDR3 nucleotides: TGTGCCAGCAGCTTACTAGCGGGAGGGATCACAGATACGCAGTATTTT. Protein product: CASSLLAGGITDTQYF.

The genes are TRBV20-1 and TRBJ1-2; D is possibly TRBD1 (6 bases). V was shortened by 3 bases and J by 4 bases, with 12 bases between the two germline ends. Germline V gene lookup returns CDR1 DFQATT and CDR2 SNEGSKA (reference sequence). CDR3 size: 13 residues. The CDR3 region has the DNA TGCAGTGCTAGTGGGGGGCTGAGCTATGGCTACACCTTC. Its protein product is CSASGGLSYGYTF.

Written as DNA, the CDR3 is TGTGCCAGCAGCCAAGACAGGGGCTACGGCTACACCTTC. Amino acids: CASSQDRGYGYTF. V and J are TRBV3-1 (or the pseudogene TRBV3-2) and TRBJ1-2; tentatively, D is TRBD1 (6 bases). The germline CDR1 and CDR2 sequences are LGHDT and YNNKEL (reference sequence). The ends were cut back, 0 bases at V and 8 bases at J, with 10 bases in the middle. The CDR3 length is 13 residues.

This clone was seen only once. The chain carries TRBV7-9 and TRBJ2-3; TRBD1 is a possible D gene (7 bases). The germline gives CDR1 SEHNR, CDR2 FQNEAQ (reference sequence). The CDR3 has 15 residues. Trimming removed 1 base at V and 5 bases at J, with 13 bases between. CDR3 nucleotide sequence: TGTGCCAGCAGCTTAGATGGAGGGGGCATAGATACGCAGTATTTT. Amino acids: CASSLDGGGIDTQYF. Filled out from reference TRBV7-9 and TRBJ2-3, the complete variable domain reads DTGVSQNPRHKITKRGQNVTFRCDPISEHNRLYWYRQTLGQGPEFLTYFQNEAQLEKSRLLSDRFSAERPKGSFSTLEIQRTEQGDSAMYLCASSLDGGGIDTQYFGPGTRLTVL.

The chain is built from TRBV10-1 and TRBJ1-2, with TRBD1 matching over 7 bases. After removal of 0 bases from V and 0 bases from J, the junction contained 4 bases not matched to a gene. This CDR3 has 16 residues. Looked up from germline, CDR1 is WNHNN and CDR2 is SYGVQD (reference sequence). CDR3 protein: CASSESRGRPNYGYTF. The CDR3, as DNA: TGCGCCAGCAGTGAGTCGAGGGGGCGGCCTAACTATGGCTACACCTTC.

This clone has just a few counts. The V gene is TRBV5-1, the J gene TRBJ2-3; 10 bases line up with TRBD2. Per the germline V gene, CDR1 is SGHRS and CDR2 is YFSETQ. This CDR3 is built from 16 residues. Unmatched junction bases numbered 12, after V lost 7 bases and J lost 4 bases. CDR3 sequence: CASGLLAGEVADTQYF. The CDR3 coding sequence is TGCGCCAGCGGCCTCCTAGCGGGAGAGGTTGCAGATACGCAGTATTTT.

This clone was seen just once. The chain recombines TRBV28 with TRBJ2-4, with 10 positions matching TRBD1. The CDR3 contains 15 residues. J was trimmed by 4 bases and V by 5 bases; bases with no gene match: 5. Germline values: CDR1 MDHEN, CDR2 SYDVKM. CDR3 nucleotide sequence: TGTGCCAGCAGTCGGGGGGGACAGGGGAAAAACATTCAGTACTTC. Translating it yields CASSRGGQGKNIQYF.

This chain joins TRBV19 and TRBJ1-1; 10 bases align to TRBD1. Germline CDR1 is LNHDA and CDR2 is SQIVND (reference sequence). The CDR3 length is 14 residues. Trimming cost V 6 bases and J 4 bases; bases outside gene matches: 5. The CDR3 DNA sequence: TGTGCCAGTAGGCGGACAGGGGGGAGCACTGAAGCTTTCTTT. Its protein product is CASRRTGGSTEAFF.

Sample share makes this clone medium-sized. The chain employs TRBV7-3 and TRBJ2-7; the match to TRBD1 covers 9 bases. This CDR3 has 15 amino acids. J gave up 5 bases and V 4 bases, and 9 bases lay outside the gene matches. CDR1 and CDR2 (germline): SGHTA, FQGTGA. The CDR3 DNA is TGTGCCAGCAGCTATGGACAGGGGAACGGCAACGAGCAGTACTTC. Translating it yields CASSYGQGNGNEQYF.